A single sample gave rise to the 3 T cell receptor beta chains below, sequenced in a study of control samples from healthy donors and cancer patients. Libraries were prepared by immunoSEQ multiplex PCR; TCRdb keeps only in-frame clonotypes and omits some of them. This sample has fewer than 150,000 clones, with more than 85% found just once. The sequencing input was blood. The source of these receptors is a woman under 30 in good health.

This rearrangement joins TRBV7-7 to TRBJ2-5; the match to TRBD2 covers 8 bases. Per germline, CDR1 SSHAT and CDR2 FNYEAQ (reference sequence). The CDR3 consists of 21 residues. Here the CDR3 reads CATPPDQPQKIIAGLEETQYF. In DNA, the CDR3 is TGTGCTACCCCCCCCGATCAGCCCCAGAAGATAATAGCGGGACTTGAAGAGACCCAGTACTTC.

The chain has TRBV27 and TRBJ2-4; 11 bases are a match to TRBD2. Germline values: CDR1 MNHEY, CDR2 SMNVEV (reference sequence). V dropped 5 bases and J dropped 0; count of bases not matched to a gene: 3. The CDR3 is made up of 16 amino acids. The CDR3 reads CASSRGLAGAKNIQYF. CDR3 nucleotide sequence: TGTGCCAGCAGTCGAGGACTAGCGGGAGCCAAAAACATTCAGTACTTC.

The chain employs TRBV15 and TRBJ1-1, with D uncertain. Germline CDR1 and CDR2: LNHNV and YYDKDF (reference sequence). Trimming removed 0 bases at V and 3 bases at J, with 23 bases between. The CDR3 spans 19 residues. CDR3 loop: CATSRDFSNQATTDTEAFF. CDR3 sequence (DNA): TGTGCCACCAGCAGAGATTTTTCCAACCAAGCTACGACTGACACTGAAGCTTTCTTT.